Following are 31 T cell receptor beta chains from one sample sequenced in a study of response to subunit inactivated influenza vaccine. TCRdb re-analysed the RT-PCR reads in MiXCR, keeping a single row per CDR3 protein. The sample has 160,000 or so distinct CDR3 sequences, roughly 11% seen once. This sample comprised non-naive T cells sorted from PBMCs, obtained 40 to 50 days after vaccination. Every receptor here comes from a man aged 45-65 years who received an inactivated influenza vaccine.

The sample holds many counts of this clonotype. V gene TRBV4-3 combines with J gene TRBJ2-1; 9 bases agree with TRBD2. Germline CDR1 and CDR2: LGHNA and YSLEER. The CDR3 runs 16 residues. The J segment lost 7 bases and the V segment lost 1 base, leaving 8 bases of the junction unmatched. The CDR3 DNA reads TGCGCCAGCAGCCAAGGGGCGGGAGGGCGTCGGAATGAGCAGTTCTTC. It codes for CASSQGAGGRRNEQFF.

This clonotype was seen many times. The rearrangement joins TRBV20-1 to TRBJ2-1, with unresolved D. The CDR3 loop spans 12 amino acids. Trimming shortened V by 3 bases and J by 4 bases, and 7 bases separated the two germline ends. Germline CDR1 reads DFQATT; CDR2 reads SNEGSKA (reference sequence). CDR3 sequence (DNA): TGCAGTGCTAGTTACGGATACAATGAGCAGTTCTTC. Encoded protein: CSASYGYNEQFF.

This clonotype showed up just a few times. The V call is TRBV7-2, the J call TRBJ2-2, with 8 bases that match TRBD2. The junction had 8 bases not matched to a gene; V was cut back by 1 base and J by 7 bases. CDR1 and CDR2 from the germline V gene are SGHTA and FQGNSA. The CDR3 runs 16 residues. The CDR3 DNA is TGTGCCAGCAGCTTAGTCGGGGGGGCCGAAGGCGGGGAGCTGTTTTTT. This encodes CASSLVGGAEGGELFF.

The rearrangement joins TRBV28 to TRBJ1-2; D gene ambiguous. Germline-derived CDR1 and CDR2 are MDHEN and SYDVKM. Trimming removed 3 bases at V and 5 bases at J, with 10 bases between. The CDR3 is 13 residues long. CDR3 in DNA: TGTGCCAGCAGTTTGCCTCGTACATATGGCTACACCTTC. The encoded protein is CASSLPRTYGYTF.

This clonotype was recorded many times. The rearrangement links TRBV7-9 to TRBJ1-1; D is undetermined. Between the trimmed V and J ends, which lost 5 bases and 7 bases, there was a span of 14 bases. The CDR3 spans 13 residues. Germline-derived CDR1 and CDR2 are SEHNR and FQNEAQ (reference sequence). For the CDR3, the DNA is TGTGCCAGCAGCGAAGGAGGTTATAATGAAGCTTTCTTT. It specifies CASSEGGYNEAFF.

This clonotype was observed a handful of times. The rearrangement joins TRBV11-2 to TRBJ2-3, with TRBD2 matching over 15 bases. CDR3 length: 17 amino acids. Trimming took 2 bases from V and 3 from J; bases not matched to a gene: 3. CDR1 is SGHAT, CDR2 FQNNGV, per germline. The CDR3 reads CASSLLGLAGGTDTQYF. CDR3 nucleotide sequence: TGTGCCAGCAGCTTACTAGGACTAGCGGGAGGGACAGATACGCAGTATTTT.

This chain links TRBV5-4 with TRBJ1-5; D is perhaps TRBD1 (5 bases). This CDR3 region has 13 residues. The V end was cut by 10 bases, the J end by 2 bases, with 13 bases between. Looked up from germline, CDR1 is SGHNT and CDR2 is YYREEE (reference sequence). The CDR3 protein is CAWGREGNQPQHF. As DNA, the CDR3 is TGTGCCTGGGGCAGGGAGGGCAATCAGCCCCAGCATTTT.

This rearrangement joins TRBV7-2 to TRBJ2-2, with D possibly TRBD2 on 6 matching bases. CDR3 length equals 16 residues. The germline CDR1 and CDR2 sequences are SGHTA and FQGNSA. Trimming cost V 2 bases and J 0 bases, with 10 bases left between them. The CDR3 region is CASSLMAGSNTGELFF. CDR3 nucleotides: TGTGCCAGCAGCTTAATGGCGGGGTCGAACACCGGGGAGCTGTTTTTT.

A few counts support this clonotype. The gene calls are TRBV7-2 and TRBJ2-7, with 13 bases identical to TRBD2. Germline CDR1 SGHTA, CDR2 FQGNSA. Unmatched junction bases numbered 6, after V lost 5 bases and J lost 5 bases. The CDR3 extends over 15 amino acids. CDR3 DNA: TGTGCCAGCAGCGCCCAACTAGCGGGGGGGCACGAGCAGTACTTC. Protein: CASSAQLAGGHEQYF.

This clonotype has more than one count but fewer than ten. The chain employs TRBV27 and TRBJ2-1; 9 bases fit TRBD2. Germline V CDR1 and CDR2: MNHEY, SMNVEV (reference sequence). The trim removed 1 base at V and 6 bases at J, leaving 10 bases unmatched. The CDR3 has 17 residues. CDR3 nucleotides: TGTGCCAGCAGTTTATTAACTTCCGGGACTAGCCTCAATGAGCAGTTCTTC. This translates into CASSLLTSGTSLNEQFF.

This clonotype was seen a few times. The chain carries TRBV7-6 and TRBJ2-3; the match to TRBD2 covers 10 bases. Germline values: CDR1 SGHVS, CDR2 FNYEAQ. This CDR3 region has 15 residues. Trimming removed 3 bases from V and 5 bases from J; junction bases left unmatched: 5. The CDR3 sequence is CASSLSGGVIDTQYF. CDR3 DNA: TGTGCCAGCAGCTTGAGCGGGGGGGTTATAGATACGCAGTATTTT.

In this sample, this clonotype turned up many times. The rearrangement uses TRBV5-1 and TRBJ2-7; 9 nucleotides align to TRBD1. Germline CDR1 and CDR2: SGHRS and YFSETQ. The CDR3 covers 14 residues. After removal of 5 bases from V and 5 bases from J, the junction contained 8 bases not matched to a gene. The CDR3 nucleotides read TGCGCCAGCAGTTCCGATGGACAGGGGAACGAGCAGTACTTC. Its protein product is CASSSDGQGNEQYF.

This clonotype was detected many times. This chain connects TRBV5-1 to TRBJ2-4, with D hard to call. V lost 1 base, J lost 0 bases, and 11 bases lay in between. The length of the CDR3 is 16 residues. Looked up from germline, CDR1 is SGHRS and CDR2 is YFSETQ. CDR3 coding DNA: TGCGCCAGCAGCTTGCCCGAACCTCTAGCCAAAAACATTCAGTACTTC. Its translation is CASSLPEPLAKNIQYF.

This clonotype was seen only a few times. V gene TRBV29-1 combines with J gene TRBJ2-2; 12 bases align to TRBD2. In germline, CDR1 is SQVTM, CDR2 ANQGSEA. V lost 1 base and J lost 7; bases outside the gene matches: 4. The CDR3 consists of 15 residues. For the CDR3, the DNA is TGCAGCGTTGAAGGACTAGCGGGAGTTAACGGGGAGCTGTTTTTT. Amino acids: CSVEGLAGVNGELFF.

This CDR3 reads CAISESMLGTNTGELFF. The CDR3 coding sequence is TGTGCCATCAGTGAGTCGATGCTCGGAACAAACACCGGGGAGCTGTTTTTT. The V and J genes are TRBV10-3 and TRBJ2-2; D is unresolved. CDR1 ENHRY and CDR2 SYGVKD come from the germline V gene. This CDR3 contains 17 residues. Trimming took 0 bases from V and 2 from J, leaving 13 bases between them.

This clonotype was counted at least ten times. The chain carries TRBV6-2 or TRBV6-3 and TRBJ2-5; 11 bases align to TRBD2. Germline V lookup: CDR1 MNHEY, CDR2 SVGEGT. The CDR3 consists of 17 residues. The J segment lost 3 bases and the V segment lost 2 bases, leaving 8 bases of the junction unmatched. CDR3 sequence reads: CASSYPGTSGPEETQYF. The CDR3 DNA follows: TGTGCCAGCAGTTACCCTGGGACTAGCGGCCCAGAAGAGACCCAGTACTTC.

Here the CDR3 DNA reads TGTGCCAGCAGCCAGAACAAAAACATTCAGTACTTC. Its translation: CASSQNKNIQYF. The chain uses TRBV14 and TRBJ2-4; no clear D gene. Germline V CDR1 and CDR2: SGHDN, FVKESK. V lost 3 bases, J lost 3 bases, and 3 bases lay in between. CDR3 length: 12 amino acids.

This clonotype came up many times. The rearrangement links TRBV4-2 to TRBJ2-1, with 10 bases fitting TRBD2. V shed 4 bases and J 5 bases; nucleotides not matched to a gene: 2. Germline CDR1 reads LGHNA; CDR2 reads YNFKEQ. The CDR3 contains 14 residues. DNA of the CDR3: TGTGCCAGCAGCCTCGGACTAGCGGACAATGAGCAGTTCTTC. This encodes CASSLGLADNEQFF.

This clonotype turned up a few times. The V call is TRBV7-6, the J call TRBJ2-1; TRBD2 matches 7 bases. The CDR3 loop spans 15 amino acids. J was trimmed by 9 bases and V by 0 bases; bases with no gene match: 8. Germline V gene data show CDR1 as SGHVS and CDR2 as FNYEAQ. CDR3 nucleotide sequence: TGTGCCAGCAGCTTAGCGGGGGGGGGTTCTCTTGAGCAGTTCTTC. Translation: CASSLAGGGSLEQFF. The full variable domain, rest sourced from reference TRBV7-6 and TRBJ2-1, is GAGVSQSPRYKVTKRGQDVALRCDPISGHVSLYWYRQALGQGPEFLTYFNYEAQQDKSGLPNDRFSAERPEGSISTLTIQRTEQRDSAMYRCASSLAGGGSLEQFFGPGTRLTVL.

This chain uses TRBV7-9 with TRBJ2-1, with 7 bases aligning to TRBD2. J was trimmed by 7 bases and V by 5 bases; bases with no gene match: 5. The CDR3 covers 13 residues. Germline V gives CDR1 SEHNR, CDR2 FQNEAQ (reference sequence). The CDR3 spells CASSGTTRNEQFF. The CDR3 coding sequence is TGTGCCAGCAGCGGGACTACTAGAAATGAGCAGTTCTTC.

There are many counts of this clonotype. The V call is TRBV5-1, the J call TRBJ2-1; unclear D gene. Trimming left V 1 base short and J 10 bases short, with 15 bases between. The length of the CDR3 is 14 residues. Germline V gene lookup returns CDR1 SGHRS and CDR2 YFSETQ. The CDR3 DNA follows: TGCGCCAGCAGCTTGAGGCTCGGCCAAGACGAGCAGTTCTTC. It encodes CASSLRLGQDEQFF.

This clonotype was seen a handful of times. The chain recombines TRBV4-3 with TRBJ2-5; TRBD2 agrees at 7 bases. The CDR3 consists of 16 residues. Losses at the gene ends were 0 bases for V and 2 bases for J; bases not matched to a gene: 6. Germline CDR1 and CDR2: LGHNA and YSLEER. CDR3 protein: CASSQDGAGTQETQYF. The CDR3 nucleotides read TGCGCCAGCAGCCAAGATGGAGCGGGAACACAAGAGACCCAGTACTTC.

The CDR3 loop reads CASSPQGSSYEQYF. As DNA, the CDR3 is TGTGCCAGTAGTCCGCAGGGATCCTCCTACGAGCAGTACTTC. The chain has TRBV19 and TRBJ2-7; a weak D match, TRBD1 (5 bases). The V end lost 5 bases, the J end lost 0 bases, and 11 bases lay between the germline ends. CDR3 length: 14 residues. CDR1 and CDR2 from the germline V gene are LNHDA and SQIVND (reference sequence). The whole variable domain, remainder taken from reference TRBV19 and TRBJ2-7, is DGGITQSPKYLFRKEGQNVTLSCEQNLNHDAMYWYRQDPGQGLRLIYYSQIVNDFQKGDIAEGYSVSREKKESFPLTVTSAQKNPTAFYLCASSPQGSSYEQYFGPGTRLTVT.

This clonotype was counted many times. The V gene is TRBV5-5, the J gene TRBJ1-1; D perhaps matches TRBD1 (6 bases). The ends were cut back, 4 bases at V and 9 bases at J, with 16 bases in the middle. The CDR3 consists of 13 residues. Germline lookup yields CDR1 SGHKS and CDR2 YYEKEE (reference sequence). CDR3 sequence (DNA): TGTGCCAGCAGCGAGGGGGACTACGGAAAAGCTTTCTTT. Translating it yields CASSEGDYGKAFF.

This clonotype was recorded at least ten times. The rearrangement links TRBV29-1 to TRBJ2-7; D possibly corresponds to TRBD2 (5 bases). V lost 4 bases, J lost 2 bases, and 9 bases lay in between. The length of the CDR3 is 12 residues. Germline-derived CDR1 and CDR2 are SQVTM and ANQGSEA. In DNA form, the CDR3 reads TGCAGCGTTGTTCGGGATACCTACGAGCAGTACTTC. Its translation: CSVVRDTYEQYF.

The chain carries TRBV6-2 or TRBV6-3 and TRBJ2-2; 8 bases map to TRBD2. Germline V gene lookup returns CDR1 MNHEY and CDR2 SVGEGT. Losses at the gene ends were 1 base for V and 4 bases for J; bases not matched to a gene: 8. The CDR3 spans 17 residues. Here the CDR3 DNA reads TGTGCCAGCAGTTACTTCTTCGGGAGGGCCCTCACCGGGGAGCTGTTTTTT. Translating gives CASSYFFGRALTGELFF.

In its sample, this clonotype was seen many times. The chain is built from TRBV7-2 and TRBJ2-2; D is unresolved. The germline gives CDR1 SGHTA, CDR2 FQGNSA. This CDR3 comprises 14 residues. V lost 1 base, J lost 5 bases, and 8 bases lay in between. The CDR3 DNA follows: TGTGCCAGCAGCTTAGGGGCCTGGACCGGGGAGCTGTTTTTT. Translated, it gives CASSLGAWTGELFF.

This clonotype was recorded at least ten times. V gene TRBV28 combines with J gene TRBJ2-1; the match to TRBD2 covers 7 bases. V trimming: 3 bases; J trimming: 0 bases; junction bases outside the gene matches: 11. The germline gives CDR1 MDHEN, CDR2 SYDVKM. This CDR3 spans 18 amino acids. DNA for the CDR3: TGTGCCAGCAGTTTTTGGGGACTAACCCCGAGCTCCTACAATGAGCAGTTCTTC. Translating gives CASSFWGLTPSSYNEQFF.

In this sample, this clonotype turned up many times. This chain links TRBV5-1 with TRBJ2-7; TRBD1 matches at 10 bases. Per the germline V gene, CDR1 is SGHRS and CDR2 is YFSETQ. The CDR3 loop spans 15 amino acids. Losses at the gene ends were 5 bases for V and 3 bases for J; bases not matched to a gene: 8. The CDR3 coding sequence is TGCGCCAGCAGGGCCGGGACAGGGGTTCTCTACGAGCAGTACTTC. Protein product: CASRAGTGVLYEQYF. The complete variable domain, with remaining parts taken from reference TRBV5-1 and TRBJ2-7, reads KAGVTQTPRYLIKTRGQQVTLSCSPISGHRSVSWYQQTPGQGLQFLFEYFSETQRNKGNFPGRFSGRQFSNSRSEMNVSTLELGDSALYLCASRAGTGVLYEQYFGPGTRLTVT.

This clonotype was recorded many times. The V and J genes are TRBV12-3 or TRBV12-4 and TRBJ2-7; D may match TRBD1 or TRBD2 (7 bases each). V lost 5 bases to trimming and J lost 0 bases, with 17 bases between them. The length of the CDR3 is 16 residues. The DNA of the CDR3 is TGTGCCAGCAGTAGGACCCAGGGGGGGGTCTCCTACGAGCAGTACTTC. Protein sequence: CASSRTQGGVSYEQYF.

This clonotype turned up a few times. This sequence joins TRBV9 and TRBJ2-1, with 11 bases that match TRBD2. The germline CDR1 and CDR2 sequences are SGDLS and YYNGEE. V shed 0 bases, J shed 7 bases, and the junction held 6 bases outside the gene matches. CDR3 length: 16 amino acids. The CDR3 loop is CASSVAALAGVNEQFF. As DNA, the CDR3 is TGTGCCAGCAGCGTAGCTGCACTAGCGGGAGTAAATGAGCAGTTCTTC.